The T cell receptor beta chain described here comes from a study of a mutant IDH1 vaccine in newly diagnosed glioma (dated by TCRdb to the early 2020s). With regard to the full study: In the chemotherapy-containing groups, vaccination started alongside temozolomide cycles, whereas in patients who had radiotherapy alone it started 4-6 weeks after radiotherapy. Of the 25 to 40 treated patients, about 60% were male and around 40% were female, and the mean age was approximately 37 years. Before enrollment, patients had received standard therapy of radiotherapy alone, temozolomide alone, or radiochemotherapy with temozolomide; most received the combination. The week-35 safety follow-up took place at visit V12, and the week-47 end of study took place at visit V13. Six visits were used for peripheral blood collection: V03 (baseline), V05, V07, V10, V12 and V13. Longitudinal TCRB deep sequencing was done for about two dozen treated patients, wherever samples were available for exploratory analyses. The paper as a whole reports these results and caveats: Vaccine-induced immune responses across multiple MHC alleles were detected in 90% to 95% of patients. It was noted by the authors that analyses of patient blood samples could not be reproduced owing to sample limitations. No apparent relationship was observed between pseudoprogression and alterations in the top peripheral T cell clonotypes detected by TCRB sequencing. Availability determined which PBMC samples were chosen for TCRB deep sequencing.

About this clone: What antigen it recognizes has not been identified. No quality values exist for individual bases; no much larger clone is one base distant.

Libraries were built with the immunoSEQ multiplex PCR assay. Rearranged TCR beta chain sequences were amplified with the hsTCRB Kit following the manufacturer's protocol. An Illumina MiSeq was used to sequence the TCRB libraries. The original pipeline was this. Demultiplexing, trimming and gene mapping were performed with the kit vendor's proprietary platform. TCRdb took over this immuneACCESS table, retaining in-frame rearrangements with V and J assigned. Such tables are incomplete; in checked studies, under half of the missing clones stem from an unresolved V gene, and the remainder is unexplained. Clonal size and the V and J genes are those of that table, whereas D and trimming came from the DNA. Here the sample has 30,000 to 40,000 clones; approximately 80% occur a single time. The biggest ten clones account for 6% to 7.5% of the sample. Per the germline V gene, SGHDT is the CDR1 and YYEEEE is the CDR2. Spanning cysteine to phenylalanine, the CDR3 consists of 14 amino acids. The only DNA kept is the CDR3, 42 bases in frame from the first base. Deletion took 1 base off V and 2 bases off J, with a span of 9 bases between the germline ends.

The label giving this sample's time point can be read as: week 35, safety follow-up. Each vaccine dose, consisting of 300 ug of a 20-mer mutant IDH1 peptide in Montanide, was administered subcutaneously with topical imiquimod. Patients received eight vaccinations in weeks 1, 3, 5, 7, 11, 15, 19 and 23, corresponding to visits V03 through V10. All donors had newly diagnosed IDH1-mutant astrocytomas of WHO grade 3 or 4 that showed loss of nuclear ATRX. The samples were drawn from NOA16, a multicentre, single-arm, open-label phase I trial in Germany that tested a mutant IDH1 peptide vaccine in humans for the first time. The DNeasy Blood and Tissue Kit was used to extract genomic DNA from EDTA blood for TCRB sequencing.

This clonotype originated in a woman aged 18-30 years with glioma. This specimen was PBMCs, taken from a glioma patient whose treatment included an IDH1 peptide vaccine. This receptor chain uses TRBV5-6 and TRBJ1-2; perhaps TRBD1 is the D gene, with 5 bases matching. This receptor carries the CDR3 CASSLNRQNYGYTF. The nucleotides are TGTGCCAGCAGCTTGAACAGGCAGAACTATGGCTACACCTTC.